The entry below describes one T cell receptor (beta chain). The antigen remains undetermined. These data belong to a study of T-cell memory formation after mild COVID-19. Study-level background: There were largely donor-specific TCR clusters.

TCRdb re-derived calls from the 5' RACE reads in MiXCR, one entry per CDR3 protein. The data contain approximately 410,000 distinct CDR3 sequences, about 22% of them singletons. Overall study results and limits: The appearance of some responding clones in pre-infection memory suggested that cross-reactive memory joined. Shrinking CD4+ clones were chiefly CM and EM; CD8+ ones were chiefly EMRA. Later expanders leaned CD4+, whereas day 15 to 85 contracting clones were balanced CD4/CD8.

This clonotype originated in an adult woman who had mild COVID-19 (a few samples of this study predate the infection). Cell type and time point are not known. Sequencing was performed on PBMCs or a T cell subset sorted from them (not recorded which).

CDR3 residues: CASSAWTDSTDTQYF. DNA of the CDR3: TGTGCCAGCAGTGCATGGACTGATAGCACAGATACGCAGTATTTT. V gene TRBV12-3 or TRBV12-4 combines with J gene TRBJ2-3; possibly TRBD2 for D (5 bases). The V and J ends lost 5 bases and 0 bases respectively, with 12 bases between them. This CDR3 has 15 residues.